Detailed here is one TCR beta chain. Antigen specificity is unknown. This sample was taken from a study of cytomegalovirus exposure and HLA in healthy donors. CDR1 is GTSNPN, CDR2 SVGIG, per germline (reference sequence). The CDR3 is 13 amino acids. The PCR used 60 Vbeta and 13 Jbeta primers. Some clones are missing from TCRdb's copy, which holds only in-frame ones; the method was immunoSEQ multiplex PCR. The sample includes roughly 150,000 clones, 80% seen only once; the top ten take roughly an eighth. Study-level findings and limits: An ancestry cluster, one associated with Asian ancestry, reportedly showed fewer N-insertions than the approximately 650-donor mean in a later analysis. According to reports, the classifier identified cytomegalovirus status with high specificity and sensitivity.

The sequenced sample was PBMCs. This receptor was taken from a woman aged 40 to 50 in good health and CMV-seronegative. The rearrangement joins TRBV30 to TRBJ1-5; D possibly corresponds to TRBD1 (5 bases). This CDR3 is CAAAGQGIQPQHF. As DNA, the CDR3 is TGTGCAGCCGCGGGGCAGGGAATCCAGCCCCAGCATTTT.